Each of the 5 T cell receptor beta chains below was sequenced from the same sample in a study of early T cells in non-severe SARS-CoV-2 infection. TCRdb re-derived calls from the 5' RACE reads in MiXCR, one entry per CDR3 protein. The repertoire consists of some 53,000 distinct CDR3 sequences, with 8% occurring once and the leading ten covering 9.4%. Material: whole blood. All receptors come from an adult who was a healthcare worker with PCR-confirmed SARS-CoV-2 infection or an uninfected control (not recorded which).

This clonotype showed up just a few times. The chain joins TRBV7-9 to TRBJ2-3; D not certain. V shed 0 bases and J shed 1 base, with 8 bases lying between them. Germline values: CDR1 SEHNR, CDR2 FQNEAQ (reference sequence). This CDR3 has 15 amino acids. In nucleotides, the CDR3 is TGTGCCAGCAGCTTAGCCGCTACCCGCACAGATACGCAGTATTTT. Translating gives CASSLAATRTDTQYF.

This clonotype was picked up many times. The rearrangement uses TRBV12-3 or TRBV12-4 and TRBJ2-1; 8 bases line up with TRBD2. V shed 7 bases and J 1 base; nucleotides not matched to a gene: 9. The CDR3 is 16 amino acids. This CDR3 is CASTPGREGSYNEQFF. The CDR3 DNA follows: TGTGCCAGCACCCCGGGCCGGGAGGGGTCCTACAATGAGCAGTTCTTC.

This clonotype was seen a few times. Here the CDR3 DNA reads TGTGCCAGCAGCCAACTAAGCGGACTCAACAATGAGCAGTTCTTC. It specifies CASSQLSGLNNEQFF. The chain carries TRBV4-2 and TRBJ2-1, with TRBD2 as a possible D gene (5 bases). V lost 2 bases and J lost 5, with 13 bases in between. The CDR3 loop spans 15 amino acids. CDR1 is LGHNA, CDR2 YNFKEQ, per germline.

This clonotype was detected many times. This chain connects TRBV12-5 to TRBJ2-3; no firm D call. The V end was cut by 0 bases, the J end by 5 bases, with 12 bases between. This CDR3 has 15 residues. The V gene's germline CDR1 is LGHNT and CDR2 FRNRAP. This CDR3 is CASGLVVIPGDTQYF. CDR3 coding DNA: TGTGCTAGTGGTTTGGTGGTGATCCCGGGAGATACGCAGTATTTT.

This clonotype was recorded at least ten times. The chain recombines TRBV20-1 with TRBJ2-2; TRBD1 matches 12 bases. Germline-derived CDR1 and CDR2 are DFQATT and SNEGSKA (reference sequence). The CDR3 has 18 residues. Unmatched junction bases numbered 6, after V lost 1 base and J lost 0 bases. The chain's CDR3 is CSARGDRGRPTNTGELFF. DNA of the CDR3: TGCAGTGCTAGAGGGGACAGGGGGCGGCCCACGAACACCGGGGAGCTGTTTTTT.